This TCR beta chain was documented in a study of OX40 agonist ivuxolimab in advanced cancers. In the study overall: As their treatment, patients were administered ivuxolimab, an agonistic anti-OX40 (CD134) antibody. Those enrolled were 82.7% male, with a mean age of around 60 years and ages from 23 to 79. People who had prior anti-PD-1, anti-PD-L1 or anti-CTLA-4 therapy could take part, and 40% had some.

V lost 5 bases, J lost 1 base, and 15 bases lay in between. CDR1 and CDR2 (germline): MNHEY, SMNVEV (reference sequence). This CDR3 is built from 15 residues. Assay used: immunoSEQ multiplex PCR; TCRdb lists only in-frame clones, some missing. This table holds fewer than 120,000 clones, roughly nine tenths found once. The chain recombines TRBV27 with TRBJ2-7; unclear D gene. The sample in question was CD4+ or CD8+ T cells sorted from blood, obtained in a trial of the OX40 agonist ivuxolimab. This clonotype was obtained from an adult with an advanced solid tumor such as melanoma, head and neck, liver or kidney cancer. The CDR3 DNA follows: TGTGCCAGCAGTCCCTCGGAGTTTGGGTCCTACGAGCAGTACTTC. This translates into CASSPSEFGSYEQYF.